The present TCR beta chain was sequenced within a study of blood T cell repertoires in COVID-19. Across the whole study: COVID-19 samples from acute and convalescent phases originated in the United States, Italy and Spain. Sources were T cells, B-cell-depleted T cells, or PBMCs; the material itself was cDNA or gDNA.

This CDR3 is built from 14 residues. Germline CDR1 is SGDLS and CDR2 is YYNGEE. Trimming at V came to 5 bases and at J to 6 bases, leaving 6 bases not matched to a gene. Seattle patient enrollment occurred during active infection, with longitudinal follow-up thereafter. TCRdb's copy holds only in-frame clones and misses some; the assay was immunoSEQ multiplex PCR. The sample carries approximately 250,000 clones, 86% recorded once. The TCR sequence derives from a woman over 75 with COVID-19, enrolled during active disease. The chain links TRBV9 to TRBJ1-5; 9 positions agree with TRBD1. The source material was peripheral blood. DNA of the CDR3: TGTGCCAGCAGTAGAACAGGGGGCACTCAGCCCCAGCATTTT. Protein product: CASSRTGGTQPQHF.